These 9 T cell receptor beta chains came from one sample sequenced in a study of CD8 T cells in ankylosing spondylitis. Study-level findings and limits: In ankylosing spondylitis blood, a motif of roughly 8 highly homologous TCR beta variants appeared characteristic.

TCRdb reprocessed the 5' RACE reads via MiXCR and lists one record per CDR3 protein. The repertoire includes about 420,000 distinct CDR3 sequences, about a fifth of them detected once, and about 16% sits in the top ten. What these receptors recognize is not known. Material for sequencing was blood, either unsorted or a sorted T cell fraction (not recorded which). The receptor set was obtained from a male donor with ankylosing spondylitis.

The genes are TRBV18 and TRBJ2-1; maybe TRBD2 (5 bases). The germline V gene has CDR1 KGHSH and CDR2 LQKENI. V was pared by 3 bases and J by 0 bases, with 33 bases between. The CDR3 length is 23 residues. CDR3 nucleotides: TGTGCCAGCTCACCCTCCTATGTAAGCGGCCAAAAGCCTAGAGAAAGCTCCTACAATGAGCAGTTCTTC. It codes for CASSPSYVSGQKPRESSYNEQFF.

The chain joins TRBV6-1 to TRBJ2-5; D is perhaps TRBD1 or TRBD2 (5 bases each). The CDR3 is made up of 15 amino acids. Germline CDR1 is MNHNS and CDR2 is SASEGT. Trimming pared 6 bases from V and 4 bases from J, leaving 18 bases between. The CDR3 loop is CASRTGQAGGETQYF. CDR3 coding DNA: TGTGCCAGCAGAACGGGGCAGGCTGGCGGAGAGACCCAGTACTTC.

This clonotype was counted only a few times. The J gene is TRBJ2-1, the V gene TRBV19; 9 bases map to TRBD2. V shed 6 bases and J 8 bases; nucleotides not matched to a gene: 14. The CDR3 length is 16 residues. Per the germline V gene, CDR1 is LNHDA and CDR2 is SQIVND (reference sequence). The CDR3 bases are TGTGCCAGTAGAAAAGGACTAGCGCCCACGATCCATGAGCAGTTCTTC. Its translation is CASRKGLAPTIHEQFF.

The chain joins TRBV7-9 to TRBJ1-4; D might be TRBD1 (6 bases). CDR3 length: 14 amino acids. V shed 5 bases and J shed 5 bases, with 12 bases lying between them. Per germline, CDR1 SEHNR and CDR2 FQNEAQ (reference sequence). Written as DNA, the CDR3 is TGTGCCAGCAGCGTCCAGGGGAACAATGAAAAACTGTTTTTT. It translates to CASSVQGNNEKLFF.

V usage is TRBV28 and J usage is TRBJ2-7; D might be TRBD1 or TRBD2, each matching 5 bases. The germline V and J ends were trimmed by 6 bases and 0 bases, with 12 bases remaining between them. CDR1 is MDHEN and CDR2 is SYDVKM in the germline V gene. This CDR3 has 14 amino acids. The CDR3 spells CASSPGRISYEQYF. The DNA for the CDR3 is TGTGCCAGCAGCCCGGGACGGATCTCCTACGAGCAGTACTTC.

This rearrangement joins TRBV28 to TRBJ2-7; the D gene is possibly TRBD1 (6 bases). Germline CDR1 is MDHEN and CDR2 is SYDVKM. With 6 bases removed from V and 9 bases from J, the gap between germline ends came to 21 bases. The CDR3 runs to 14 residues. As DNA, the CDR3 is TGTGCCAGCAGCCGAACAGGGCCGCTCGACGGGCAGTACTTC. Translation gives CASSRTGPLDGQYF. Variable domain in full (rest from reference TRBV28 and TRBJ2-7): DVKVTQSSRYLVKRTGEKVFLECVQDMDHENMFWYRQDPGLGLRLIYFSYDVKMKEKGDIPEGYSVSREKKERFSLILESASTNQTSMYLCASSRTGPLDGQYFGPGTRLTVT.

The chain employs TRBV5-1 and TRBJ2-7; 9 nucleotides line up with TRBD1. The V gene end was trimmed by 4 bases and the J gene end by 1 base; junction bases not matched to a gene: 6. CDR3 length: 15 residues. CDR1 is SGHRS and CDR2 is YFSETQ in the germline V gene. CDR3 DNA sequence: TGCGCCAGCAGCGTGGACAGGGGCCATTCCTACGAGCAGTACTTC. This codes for CASSVDRGHSYEQYF.

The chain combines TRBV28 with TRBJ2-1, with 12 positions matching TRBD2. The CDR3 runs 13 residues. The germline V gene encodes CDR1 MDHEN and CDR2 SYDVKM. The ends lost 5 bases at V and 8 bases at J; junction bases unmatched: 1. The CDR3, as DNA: TGTGCCAGCAGTGGACTAGCGGGATATGAGCAGTTCTTC. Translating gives CASSGLAGYEQFF.

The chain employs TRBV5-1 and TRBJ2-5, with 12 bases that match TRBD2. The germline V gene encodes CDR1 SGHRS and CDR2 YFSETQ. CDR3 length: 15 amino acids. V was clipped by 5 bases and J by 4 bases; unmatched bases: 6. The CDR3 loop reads CASRKTSGSGETQYF. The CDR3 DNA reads TGCGCCAGCAGGAAGACTAGCGGGAGTGGAGAGACCCAGTACTTC.